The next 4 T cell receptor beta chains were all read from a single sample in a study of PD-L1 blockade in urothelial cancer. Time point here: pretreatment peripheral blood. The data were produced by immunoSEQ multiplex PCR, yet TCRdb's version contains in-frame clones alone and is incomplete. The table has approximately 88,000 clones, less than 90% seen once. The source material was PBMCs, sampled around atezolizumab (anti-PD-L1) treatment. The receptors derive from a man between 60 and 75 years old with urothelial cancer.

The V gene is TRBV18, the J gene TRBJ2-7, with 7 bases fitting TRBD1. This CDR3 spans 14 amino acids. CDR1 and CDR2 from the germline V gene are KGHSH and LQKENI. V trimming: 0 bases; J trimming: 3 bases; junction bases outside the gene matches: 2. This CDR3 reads CASSPPDRLYEQYF. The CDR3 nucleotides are TGTGCCAGCTCACCACCGGACAGGCTCTACGAGCAGTACTTC.

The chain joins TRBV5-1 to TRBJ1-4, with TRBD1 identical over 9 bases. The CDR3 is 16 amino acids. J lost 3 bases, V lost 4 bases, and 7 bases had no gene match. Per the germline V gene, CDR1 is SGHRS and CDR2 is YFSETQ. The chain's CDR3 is CASSTGQGLANEKLFF. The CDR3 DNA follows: TGCGCCAGCAGCACAGGACAGGGGTTAGCTAATGAAAAACTGTTTTTT.

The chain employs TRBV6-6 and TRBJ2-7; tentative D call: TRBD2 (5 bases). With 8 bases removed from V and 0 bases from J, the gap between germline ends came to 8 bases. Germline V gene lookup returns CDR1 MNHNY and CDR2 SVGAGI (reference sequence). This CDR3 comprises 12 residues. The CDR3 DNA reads TGTGCCAGCGGAGGCGCCTCCTACGAGCAGTACTTC. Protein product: CASGGASYEQYF.

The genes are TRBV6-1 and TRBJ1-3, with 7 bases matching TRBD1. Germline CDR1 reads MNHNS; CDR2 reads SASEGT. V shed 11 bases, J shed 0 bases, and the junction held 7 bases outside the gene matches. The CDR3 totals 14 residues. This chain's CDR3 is CAPGGTYSGNTIYF. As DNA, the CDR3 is TGTGCCCCAGGGGGGACATACTCTGGAAACACCATATATTTT.